This T cell receptor beta chain was recovered during a study of control samples from healthy donors and cancer patients. Germline CDR1 and CDR2: SGHVS and FQNEAQ. The germline V and J ends were trimmed by 1 base and 5 bases, with 14 bases remaining between them. The CDR3 is 15 amino acids. Here immunoSEQ multiplex PCR was the method, and the copy in TCRdb shows in-frame clones only, minus some. The sample lists tens of thousands of clones; roughly nine tenths were seen once. What was sequenced was blood. The sequence was collected from a young woman in good health. V gene TRBV7-8 combines with J gene TRBJ2-5; TRBD2 is a possible D gene (6 bases). The CDR3 protein is CASSLDWRGPETQYF. DNA for the CDR3: TGTGCCAGCAGCTTAGACTGGCGGGGTCCCGAGACCCAGTACTTC.